This T cell receptor (beta chain) was recovered during a study of T cells after yellow fever vaccination (dated by TCRdb to between 2017 and 2020). Background for the entire study: The SMART-Seq v4 Ultra Low Input RNA kit was used to prepare libraries from fractions with low cell numbers. To follow T-cell clones before and after primary and booster YFV17D yellow fever vaccination, bulk TCR alpha and beta repertoires were sequenced over time. Blood was collected at multiple timepoints before and after primary and secondary immunization, and bulk PBMC replicates and cell subsets were isolated. The cohort comprised two healthy male donors, one aged 18 to 30 and one aged 30 to 40 years.

Study-wide findings and limitations: Computational filtering was required because FACS-sorted repertoires could contain abundant contaminating clonotypes from the bulk population. Only a couple of donors were included in the study, so the extent to which the findings can be generalized is limited. A small fraction of clonotypes showed up in both the CD4 and CD8 compartments, probably as a result of convergent recombination. Most clones expanded after primary vaccination were re-detected after the booster (around 96% of CD4 and around 86% of CD8), suggesting broad memory maintenance. The secondary T-cell response was found to be weaker but faster than the primary response, with a peak reached on day 5 rather than on day 15.

The germline V end is reduced by 3 bases and the J end by 5 bases; junction bases left unmatched: 4. The germline V gene (reference sequence) yields SEHNR for CDR1 and FQNEAQ for CDR2. The CDR3 measures 14 amino acids from cysteine to phenylalanine. Only the CDR3 DNA is retained, 42 bases long and in frame from the first base. Points on this clonotype: It lacks a known antigen. The input lacks base qualities; no much larger clone sits a single base away.

This sample's treatment or condition label indicates: live attenuated yellow fever vaccine strain. At every blood-draw timepoint, two biological replicates of bulk PBMCs were collected. PBMCs were isolated from peripheral blood using a standard Ficoll-Paque protocol. TriZol was used to extract RNA from bulk PBMCs, from CD4 and CD8 fractions, and from dextramer-positive and dextramer-negative fractions. TCR cDNA was synthesized by 5'RACE template switching, through which a universal primer site and unique molecular identifiers were introduced. Priming for cDNA synthesis came from both the TCR alpha and TCR beta constant segments. Library amplification used two PCR steps, and the second PCR step added sample barcodes and sequencing adapters. Sequencing of the libraries was done on either Illumina HiSeq 2500 (2x100 bp) or NovaSeq (2x150 bp). The paper's data handling went like this. Reads were demultiplexed and collapsed into UMI consensus sequences with MIGEC, and V(D)J alignment was performed with MiXCR. Clonotypes responding to the vaccine were identified with edgeR on replicate PBMC samples, with the criteria of FDR below 0.01 and a log2 fold change above 5 up to day 15. CD4 or CD8 identity was assigned to each bulk clonotype according to whether the clonotype was present at higher abundance in the sequenced CD4 repertoire or the sequenced CD8 repertoire. TCRdb applied fastp at Q25 and MiXCR to the public reads, then kept only in-frame beta chains. Rows with one shared CDR3 protein collapse into an entry with the most common genes and DNA. Here the V and J calls rest on TCRdb's processing, not on the authors' analysis. Present in this sample are fewer than 400,000 distinct CDR3 sequences, approximately 5.7% of which were seen just once. The leading ten clones occupy about 15% of the sample.

The sequence links TRBV7-9 to TRBJ2-7; 10 bases in the junction line up with TRBD2. The input for sequencing was PBMCs, taken 5 days after the yellow fever booster vaccination. The sequence was collected from a man aged 30 to 39 who received the YFV17D yellow fever vaccine. The nucleotides read TGTGCCAGCAGCTTGGGACTAGCGACGCACGAGCAGTACTTC. Its translation is CASSLGLATHEQYF.